A selection of T cell receptor beta chains follows, all from one sample in a study of response to subunit inactivated influenza vaccine. Each CDR3 protein is one row after TCRdb ran MiXCR on the RT-PCR reads. The sample has 530,000 or so distinct CDR3 sequences; approximately 14% are singletons. The material sequenced was PBMCs from blood, taken 11 to 12 days after vaccination. The receptors stem from a man aged 45 to 65 who received an inactivated influenza vaccine. The CDR3 runs from the conserved cysteine through the conserved F or W. A D gene is named only where the DNA matches it firmly. The size of a clone is reported for some rows only, either as once, few or many, or as a class for expanded clones.

TRBJ1-2	TRBV14	NA	TRBD1	CASSPDRGWGYTF	TGTGCCAGCAGCCCGGACAGGGGCTGGGGCTACACCTTC
TRBJ1-6	TRBV4-3	NA	NA	CASSLWDYNSPLHF	TGCGCCAGCAGCCTCTGGGACTATAATTCACCCCTCCACTTT
TRBJ2-1	TRBV12-3/TRBV12-4	many	TRBD2	CASRPGLVGSYNEQFF	TGTGCCAGCAGGCCGGGACTAGTCGGATCCTACAATGAGCAGTTCTTC
TRBJ2-1	TRBV12-3/TRBV12-4	NA	TRBD1	CASSFQGQGFAYNEQFF	TGTGCCAGCAGTTTCCAAGGACAGGGATTCGCCTACAATGAGCAGTTCTTC
TRBJ1-6	TRBV11-2	many	NA	CASSLSRPAGRLYNSPLHF	TGTGCCAGCAGCTTATCACGTCCCGCAGGGCGGCTTTATAATTCACCCCTCCACTTT
TRBJ1-5	TRBV20-1	few	NA	CSARGAGVSPDQHF	TGCAGTGCTAGGGGAGCGGGTGTCTCGCCGGACCAGCATTTT
TRBJ2-1	TRBV25-1	few	NA	CASSDFAKKQFF	TGTGCCAGCAGTGACTTCGCGAAAAAGCAGTTCTTC
TRBJ2-3	TRBV12-3/TRBV12-4	NA	TRBD2	CASSSAGSFTDTQYF	TGTGCCAGCAGTTCAGCGGGGAGCTTTACAGATACGCAGTATTTT
TRBJ2-7	TRBV28	NA	TRBD1	CASSSPGTGKPYEQYF	TGTGCCAGCAGCTCTCCCGGGACAGGAAAACCTTACGAGCAGTACTTC
TRBJ2-2	TRBV24-1	NA	TRBD2	CATKTSGGTGELFF	TGTGCCACCAAGACTAGCGGGGGCACCGGGGAGCTGTTTTTT
TRBJ2-7	TRBV14	few	TRBD2	CASTLRRGTSDTSSYEQYF	TGTGCCAGCACCCTAAGAAGAGGGACTAGCGACACCAGCTCCTACGAGCAGTACTTC
TRBJ1-5	TRBV20-1	NA	NA	CSARDFGAGEGPQHF	TGCAGTGCTAGAGATTTTGGGGCGGGAGAAGGGCCCCAGCATTTT